Listed below are T cell receptor beta chains from one sample, sequenced in a study of T cells after yellow fever vaccination. MiXCR, run by TCRdb on the 5' RACE reads, gives a single entry per CDR3 protein. The sample lists 120,000 or so distinct CDR3 sequences, 12% to 15% occurring once. Sequenced here: CD8+ T cells sorted from PBMCs, sampled 5 days after the yellow fever booster vaccination. The receptors come from a man aged 18 to 35 who received the YFV17D yellow fever vaccine. Both conserved end residues are part of each CDR3. A D gene is named only where the DNA matches it firmly. A row's size may be missing; if present it is once, few, many or a size class.

size: many
J: TRBJ2-7
V: TRBV5-1
D: .
DNA: TGCGCCAGCAGCTTGGGAGCGCAGTACGAGCAGTACTTC
CDR3: CASSLGAQYEQYF

size: many
J: TRBJ1-3
V: TRBV7-2
D: .
DNA: TGTGCCAGCAGCTCAGATGGGGGTGGTGGAAACACCATATATTTT
CDR3: CASSSDGGGGNTIYF

size: few
J: TRBJ1-6
V: TRBV12-3/TRBV12-4
D: TRBD1
DNA: TGTGCCAGCAGTAACAGGGGGCAGGGTTCACCCCTCCACTTT
CDR3: CASSNRGQGSPLHF

size: .
J: TRBJ2-7
V: TRBV4-1
D: .
DNA: TGCGCCAGCAGCCAGGGATGGACAGTCTACTACGAGCAGTACTTC
CDR3: CASSQGWTVYYEQYF

size: few
J: TRBJ1-6
V: TRBV12-3/TRBV12-4
D: .
DNA: TGTGCCAGCACCAACCGGGACTACGGTTATCGGAATTCACCCCTCCACTTT
CDR3: CASTNRDYGYRNSPLHF

size: few
J: TRBJ2-3
V: TRBV9
D: TRBD1
DNA: TGTGCCAGCAGCGGAGGGGAGACAGGGGGTTTCGCAGATACGCAGTATTTT
CDR3: CASSGGETGGFADTQYF

size: .
J: TRBJ2-1
V: TRBV9
D: .
DNA: TGTGCCAGCAACCACCCGGGCGGCCAATACAATGAGCAGTTCTTC
CDR3: CASNHPGGQYNEQFF

size: few
J: TRBJ2-2
V: TRBV18
D: .
DNA: TGTGCCAGCTCACCATCTCCGACCGGGGAGCTGTTTTTT
CDR3: CASSPSPTGELFF

size: .
J: TRBJ2-3
V: TRBV4-2
D: .
DNA: TGTGCCAGCAGGGCCTACGGGGGGCTGTCGTCTAGCACAGATACGCAGTATTTT
CDR3: CASRAYGGLSSSTDTQYF

size: .
J: TRBJ1-5
V: TRBV4-3
D: .
DNA: TGCGCCAGCAGCCAAGTAAGATCAGATCAGCCCCAGCATTTT
CDR3: CASSQVRSDQPQHF

size: .
J: TRBJ1-5
V: TRBV4-1
D: .
DNA: TGCGCCAGCAGCCAAGTGAGGATGGATCAGCCCCAGCATTTT
CDR3: CASSQVRMDQPQHF

size: .
J: TRBJ2-3
V: TRBV19
D: .
DNA: TGTGCCAGTAGTATCGGGGCAAAGGATACGCAGTATTTT
CDR3: CASSIGAKDTQYF

size: few
J: TRBJ2-5
V: TRBV11-2
D: .
DNA: TGTGCCAGCAGCTTACTAGGGCAGGAAGAGACCCAGTACTTC
CDR3: CASSLLGQEETQYF

size: few
J: TRBJ2-5
V: TRBV5-4
D: .
DNA: TGTGCCAGCAGCGATGGCGACTGGGGGGAGACCCAGTACTTC
CDR3: CASSDGDWGETQYF

size: .
J: TRBJ2-2
V: TRBV19
D: .
DNA: TGTGCCCTAAGGGAGCCGGGGAACACCGGGGAGCTGTTTTTT
CDR3: CALREPGNTGELFF

size: few
J: TRBJ2-7
V: TRBV30
D: .
DNA: TGTGCCTGGAGTGCCCTGGGCTACGAGCAGTACTTC
CDR3: CAWSALGYEQYF

size: .
J: TRBJ2-7
V: TRBV3-1
D: .
DNA: TGTGCCAGCAGCCAAGTTTCCAGCTACGAGCAGTACTTC
CDR3: CASSQVSSYEQYF

size: many
J: TRBJ2-1
V: TRBV5-1
D: .
DNA: TGCGCCAGCAGCTTAAACCCCCCGGTAGTCCAGACGTTCTTC
CDR3: CASSLNPPVVQTFF

size: .
J: TRBJ2-3
V: TRBV24-1
D: TRBD2
DNA: TGTGCCACCAGTGATTACGCGGGGGGGGATACGCAGTATTTT
CDR3: CATSDYAGGDTQYF

size: many
J: TRBJ1-1
V: TRBV4-3
D: .
DNA: TGCGCCAGCAGCCAAGATTGGCAGAATTTGAACACTGAAGCTTTCTTT
CDR3: CASSQDWQNLNTEAFF

size: .
J: TRBJ1-6
V: TRBV14
D: .
DNA: TGTGCCAGCAGTGGGTGGGGTTTTGTTTCACCCCTCCACTTT
CDR3: CASSGWGFVSPLHF

size: .
J: TRBJ2-7
V: TRBV20-1
D: .
DNA: TGCAGTGCTAGGGCCGGACAGTCCCTTTCCTACGAGCAGTACTTC
CDR3: CSARAGQSLSYEQYF

size: .
J: TRBJ2-5
V: TRBV4-3
D: TRBD1
DNA: TGCGCCAGCAGCCGAGAGGGACAGCTTCAAGAGACCCAGTACTTC
CDR3: CASSREGQLQETQYF

size: many
J: TRBJ2-7
V: TRBV15
D: .
DNA: TGTGCCACCAGCTTGTCAGTCTCCTACGAGCAGTACTTC
CDR3: CATSLSVSYEQYF

size: .
J: TRBJ2-1
V: TRBV12-3/TRBV12-4
D: .
DNA: TGTGCCAGCAGCCCCGATGGGGGCCGCAATGAGCAGTTCTTC
CDR3: CASSPDGGRNEQFF

size: few
J: TRBJ2-1
V: TRBV5-5
D: .
DNA: TGTGCCAGCAGCTTGAGGCAGAGCTCCTACAATGAGCAGTTCTTC
CDR3: CASSLRQSSYNEQFF

size: few
J: TRBJ2-2
V: TRBV5-4
D: .
DNA: TGTGCCAGCAGCTTGGAGTACGGGCTAGCCGGGGAGCTGTTTTTT
CDR3: CASSLEYGLAGELFF

size: .
J: TRBJ1-6
V: TRBV4-3
D: TRBD1
DNA: TGCGCCAGCAGCCAAGAGACAGGGAAGGGGGTACCCCTCCACTTT
CDR3: CASSQETGKGVPLHF

size: .
J: TRBJ1-1
V: TRBV5-4
D: .
DNA: TGTGCCAGCAGCTTGGTGTCGAACACTGAAGCTTTCTTT
CDR3: CASSLVSNTEAFF

size: .
J: TRBJ2-2
V: TRBV10-3
D: .
DNA: TGTGCCATCAGTGAGATGACAACGAACACCGGGGAGCTGTTTTTT
CDR3: CAISEMTTNTGELFF

size: few
J: TRBJ2-7
V: TRBV27
D: TRBD1
DNA: TGTGCCAGCAGTTTTAGGACAGGGGGCTACGAGCAGTACTTC
CDR3: CASSFRTGGYEQYF

size: .
J: TRBJ1-5
V: TRBV20-1
D: .
DNA: TGCAGTGCTGAGGGCGTGCAGCCCCAGCATTTT
CDR3: CSAEGVQPQHF

size: few
J: TRBJ2-7
V: TRBV4-1
D: .
DNA: TGCGCCAGCAGCCAAGAACCCGGGACCGCGGGAACCTACGAGCAGTACTTC
CDR3: CASSQEPGTAGTYEQYF

size: many
J: TRBJ2-3
V: TRBV7-2
D: .
DNA: TGTGCCAGCAGCTTGACGATAGTGAGAGGGACGTTCACAGATACGCAGTATTTT
CDR3: CASSLTIVRGTFTDTQYF

size: .
J: TRBJ2-2
V: TRBV29-1
D: .
DNA: TGCAGCGCCCGGACGGGTACCGGGGAGCTGTTTTTT
CDR3: CSARTGTGELFF

size: .
J: TRBJ1-2
V: TRBV5-6
D: .
DNA: TGTGCCAGCAGCTTGTGGGGTGGATATGGCTACACCTTC
CDR3: CASSLWGGYGYTF

size: many
J: TRBJ2-5
V: TRBV18
D: .
DNA: TGTGCCAGCTCCGACCCGCGAGTTGGAGAGACCCAGTACTTC
CDR3: CASSDPRVGETQYF

size: .
J: TRBJ2-7
V: TRBV4-1
D: .
DNA: TGCGCCAGCAGCCAACGACTAGGGAACTACGAGCAGTACTTC
CDR3: CASSQRLGNYEQYF

size: few
J: TRBJ2-5
V: TRBV6-6
D: TRBD2
DNA: TGTGCCAGCAGTTACGGCCCTCGGGGGGGCTGGGAGACCCAGTACTTC
CDR3: CASSYGPRGGWETQYF

size: once
J: TRBJ2-5
V: TRBV6-5
D: .
DNA: TGTGCCAGCAGTTATGGGGACGAGACCCAGTACTTC
CDR3: CASSYGDETQYF

size: few
J: TRBJ1-3
V: TRBV20-1
D: .
DNA: TGCAGTGCTAGAATGGGGGTTGGAAACACCATATATTTT
CDR3: CSARMGVGNTIYF

size: .
J: TRBJ2-2
V: TRBV20-1
D: TRBD1
DNA: TGCAGTGCTAGTGAGTCCCGAGACAGGGTTCCTACCGGGGAGCTGTTTTTT
CDR3: CSASESRDRVPTGELFF

size: .
J: TRBJ2-5
V: TRBV20-1
D: .
DNA: TGCAGTGCTAGATTGGGGCGGGAGACCCAGTACTTC
CDR3: CSARLGRETQYF

size: .
J: TRBJ2-5
V: TRBV12-3/TRBV12-4
D: .
DNA: TGTGCCAGCGGTTCCCAAGAGACCCAGTACTTC
CDR3: CASGSQETQYF

size: .
J: TRBJ1-6
V: TRBV18
D: .
DNA: TGTGCCACCGTCGGGGTGCTTAATTCACCCCTCCACTTT
CDR3: CATVGVLNSPLHF

size: few
J: TRBJ2-2
V: TRBV7-9
D: .
DNA: TGTGCCAGCAGCTTATCCGGGGCCGGGGAGCTGTTTTTT
CDR3: CASSLSGAGELFF

size: many
J: TRBJ2-5
V: TRBV7-8
D: .
DNA: TGTGCCAGCATTGGACTGGAAGAGACCCAGTACTTC
CDR3: CASIGLEETQYF

size: .
J: TRBJ2-3
V: TRBV7-2
D: .
DNA: TGTGCCAGCAGCTTAGGACAGATACTCACAGATACGCAGTATTTT
CDR3: CASSLGQILTDTQYF

size: .
J: TRBJ1-2
V: TRBV4-1
D: .
DNA: TGCGCCAGCAGCCAAGATTATGGTCGGAGGAACTATGGCTACACCTTC
CDR3: CASSQDYGRRNYGYTF

size: .
J: TRBJ2-3
V: TRBV3-1
D: .
DNA: TGTGCCAGCAGCCACGTTTCAGTTGGGGATACGCAGTATTTT
CDR3: CASSHVSVGDTQYF

size: .
J: TRBJ2-2
V: TRBV4-3
D: TRBD2
DNA: TGCGCCAGCAGCCAAGACCCCGGACTAGCGGGGGACTCGAACACCGGGGAGCTGTTTTTT
CDR3: CASSQDPGLAGDSNTGELFF

size: .
J: TRBJ2-1
V: TRBV25-1
D: .
DNA: TGTGCCAGCAGTGAAGCGATTGAAGGCAATGAGCAGTTCTTC
CDR3: CASSEAIEGNEQFF

size: few
J: TRBJ2-5
V: TRBV5-1
D: TRBD2
DNA: TGCGCCAGCAGCAAGGGACTAGCGGGAGAAGAGACCCAGTACTTC
CDR3: CASSKGLAGEETQYF

size: .
J: TRBJ1-1
V: TRBV4-3
D: .
DNA: TGCGCCAGCAGCCGTGGACGAGCTGACACTGAAGCTTTCTTT
CDR3: CASSRGRADTEAFF

size: .
J: TRBJ1-5
V: TRBV20-1
D: .
DNA: TGCAGTGCTACCAGAGGCAATCAGCCCCAGCATTTT
CDR3: CSATRGNQPQHF

size: .
J: TRBJ1-1
V: TRBV13
D: .
DNA: TGTGCCAGCAGCTTTACAGAGAACACTGAAGCTTTCTTT
CDR3: CASSFTENTEAFF

size: .
J: TRBJ1-5
V: TRBV29-1
D: .
DNA: TGCAGCGTACGGGGGGAGGGTCAGCACCAGCATTTT
CDR3: CSVRGEGQHQHF

size: few
J: TRBJ1-2
V: TRBV19
D: .
DNA: TGTGCCAGTCTCTCAGGGGACTATGGCTACACCTTC
CDR3: CASLSGDYGYTF

size: .
J: TRBJ2-5
V: TRBV27
D: .
DNA: TGTGCCAGCAGAGGAGATCCCCGGGAGACCCAGTACTTC
CDR3: CASRGDPRETQYF

size: .
J: TRBJ2-1
V: TRBV19
D: .
DNA: TGTGCCAGTAGTATAAAGGTGGGGGCGGGGCCCTACAATGAGCAGTTCTTC
CDR3: CASSIKVGAGPYNEQFF